The 26 T cell receptor beta chains listed next were all sequenced from one sample in a study of T cell responses to AZD1222 COVID-19 vaccine. Profiling relied on immunoSEQ multiplex PCR, and the TCRdb table lists in-frame clones only, not all of them. The sample contains 200,000 to 250,000 clones, 85% to 95% of which appear only once. This specimen was peripheral blood, taken on day 0 of MenACWY control vaccination. These receptors came from an adult in good health.

In the case of this clone: One end of the junction does not line up with germline, which may come from a read error. The V gene is TRBV3-1 (or the pseudogene TRBV3-2), the J gene TRBJ2-2, with a possible D match to TRBD2 (6 bases). From germline, CDR1 is LGHDT and CDR2 YNNKEL (reference sequence). The CDR3 covers 17 residues. The DNA of the CDR3 is TGTGCCAGCAGCCAAGAGGAGGGGATTTGGAACGCCGGGGAGCTGTTTTTT. Its protein is CASSQEEGIWNAGELFF.

This rearrangement joins TRBV7-2 to TRBJ1-5; 11 bases align to TRBD1. V lost 5 bases, J lost 5 bases, and 5 bases stayed unmatched. Per germline, CDR1 SGHTA and CDR2 FQGNSA. This CDR3 spans 15 amino acids. CDR3 residues: CASSRRTGGDQPQHF. The CDR3 nucleotides are TGTGCCAGCAGCCGCCGGACAGGGGGCGATCAGCCCCAGCATTTT.

This chain uses TRBV5-1 with TRBJ2-2; a weak D match, TRBD2 (5 bases). The CDR3 covers 16 residues. Per germline, CDR1 SGHRS and CDR2 YFSETQ. V lost 3 bases, J lost 3 bases, and 15 bases lay in between. CDR3 nucleotide sequence: TGCGCCAGCAGCTCAGCTTTGAGGGCAGACACCGGGGAGCTGTTTTTT. The encoded protein is CASSSALRADTGELFF. The whole variable domain, remainder taken from reference TRBV5-1 and TRBJ2-2, is KAGVTQTPRYLIKTRGQQVTLSCSPISGHRSVSWYQQTPGQGLQFLFEYFSETQRNKGNFPGRFSGRQFSNSRSEMNVSTLELGDSALYLCASSSALRADTGELFFGEGSRLTVL.

The chain combines TRBV7-2 with TRBJ2-3; TRBD2 matches at 11 bases. The CDR3 consists of 15 residues. J lost 5 bases, V lost 1 base, and 2 bases had no gene match. Germline V gives CDR1 SGHTA, CDR2 FQGNSA. In DNA, the CDR3 is TGTGCCAGCAGCTTAGGACTAGCGGGGTTAGATACGCAGTATTTT. Protein: CASSLGLAGLDTQYF.

The rearrangement joins TRBV4-2 to TRBJ2-2; TRBD1 matches 9 bases. Trimming at V came to 4 bases and at J to 1 base, leaving 1 base not matched to a gene. Per the germline V gene, CDR1 is LGHNA and CDR2 is YNFKEQ. This CDR3 is built from 15 residues. CDR3 sequence reads: CASSRGQGNTGELFF. CDR3 in DNA: TGTGCCAGCAGCCGGGGACAGGGGAACACCGGGGAGCTGTTTTTT.

The chain couples TRBV6-2 or TRBV6-3 to TRBJ1-4; D not certain. Germline loops: CDR1 MNHEY, CDR2 SVGEGT. V shed 2 bases and J shed 0 bases, with 7 bases lying between them. There are 15 residues in the CDR3. The CDR3 here is CASSYRRTTNEKLFF. CDR3 DNA sequence: TGTGCCAGCAGTTACAGGCGAACAACTAATGAAAAACTGTTTTTT.

This chain links TRBV6-2 or TRBV6-3 with TRBJ1-5; D not certain. V was pared by 0 bases and J by 3 bases, with 9 bases between. The CDR3 loop spans 15 amino acids. Germline V gene data show CDR1 as MNHEY and CDR2 as SVGEGT. The CDR3 loop is CASSYSIHPNQPQHF. The CDR3 nucleotides read TGTGCCAGCAGTTACTCGATACATCCCAATCAGCCCCAGCATTTT.

This clone was seen just once. The J gene is TRBJ1-6, the V gene TRBV6-4; D may be TRBD1 (5 bases). The CDR3 consists of 14 residues. V gave up 3 bases and J gave up 8 bases, with 11 bases separating them. The germline gives CDR1 MRHNA, CDR2 SNTAGT. The CDR3 coding sequence is TGTGCCAGCAGTGAGTCCAGGGCGGATTCACCCCTCCACTTT. Amino acids: CASSESRADSPLHF.

The CDR3 protein is CAWSLDLNTEAFF. The CDR3 DNA reads TGTGCCTGGAGTCTGGACTTGAACACTGAAGCTTTCTTT. The chain couples TRBV30 to TRBJ1-1; D ambiguous. The CDR3 loop spans 13 amino acids. V lost 2 bases to trimming and J lost 0 bases, with 7 bases between them. The germline gives CDR1 GTSNPN, CDR2 SVGIG (reference sequence).

The chain uses TRBV30 and TRBJ1-3, with a weak D call TRBD1 (5 bases). The V end was cut by 4 bases, the J end by 4 bases, with 8 bases between. From germline, CDR1 is GTSNPN and CDR2 SVGIG (reference sequence). The CDR3 contains 12 residues. CDR3 bases: TGTGCCTGGAAGGGACTGGGAAACACCATATATTTT. Translation gives CAWKGLGNTIYF.

CDR3 residues: CASSPGGGFGYTF. In DNA, the CDR3 is TGTGCCAGCAGTCCCGGGGGCGGTTTCGGCTACACCTTC. The V gene is TRBV6-5, the J gene TRBJ1-2, with D possibly being TRBD1 (6 bases). Germline V gives CDR1 MNHEY, CDR2 SVGAGI. This CDR3 is 13 amino acids long. The germline V and J ends were trimmed by 5 bases and 8 bases, with 15 bases remaining between them.

The chain recombines TRBV6-6 with TRBJ1-1; 12 nucleotides line up with TRBD1. The CDR3 is 17 amino acids. The V and J ends lost 5 bases and 0 bases, in that order; junction bases with no gene match: 7. Germline CDR1 MNHNY, CDR2 SVGAGI (reference sequence). CDR3: CASSRGTGGVLNTEAFF. The CDR3, as DNA: TGTGCCAGCAGTCGCGGGACAGGGGGCGTTCTGAACACTGAAGCTTTCTTT.

V usage is TRBV2 and J usage is TRBJ1-6, with 7 bases fitting TRBD1. Germline CDR1 and CDR2: SNHLY and FYNNEI. This CDR3 has 13 residues. The V segment lost 10 bases and the J segment 11 bases; nucleotides outside the gene matches: 11. This CDR3 reads CAKYTGAAAPLHF. CDR3 DNA sequence: TGTGCCAAATATACAGGGGCCGCTGCACCCCTCCACTTT. The full variable domain, its missing parts supplied by reference TRBV2 and TRBJ1-6, is EPEVTQTPSHQVTQMGQEVILRCVPISNHLYFYWYRQILGQKVEFLVSFYNNEISEKSEIFDDQFSVERPDGSNFTLKIRSTKLEDSAMYFCAKYTGAAAPLHFGNGTRLTVT.

The chain links TRBV5-1 to TRBJ2-6, with TRBD1 identical over 7 bases. The germline V gene has CDR1 SGHRS and CDR2 YFSETQ. The CDR3 sequence is 16 residues long. J was trimmed by 2 bases and V by 3 bases; bases with no gene match: 5. CDR3: CASSYRQGTGANVLTF. The CDR3 nucleotides are TGCGCCAGCAGCTACCGACAGGGTACTGGGGCCAACGTCCTGACTTTC.

The chain links TRBV5-1 to TRBJ1-5, with no clear D. V dropped 8 bases and J dropped 5 bases, with 14 bases sitting between them. Per germline, CDR1 SGHRS and CDR2 YFSETQ. The length of the CDR3 is 13 residues. The CDR3 DNA is TGCGCCAGTAGACCGGGAATTGATCAGCCCCAGCATTTT. Amino acids: CASRPGIDQPQHF. Complete variable domain (other parts from reference TRBV5-1 and TRBJ1-5): KAGVTQTPRYLIKTRGQQVTLSCSPISGHRSVSWYQQTPGQGLQFLFEYFSETQRNKGNFPGRFSGRQFSNSRSEMNVSTLELGDSALYLCASRPGIDQPQHFGDGTRLSIL.

The chain uses TRBV30 and TRBJ1-4, with unresolved D. Trimming shortened V by 1 base and J by 1 base, and 13 bases separated the two germline ends. This CDR3 region has 16 residues. Germline V lookup: CDR1 GTSNPN, CDR2 SVGIG (reference sequence). DNA of the CDR3: TGTGCCTGGAGTGCGGGAGCGCAGAGAACTAATGAAAAACTGTTTTTT. This translates into CAWSAGAQRTNEKLFF.

Here the CDR3 DNA reads TGTGCCAGCAGCGAAAGCCTCTCGGGTGGCTACACCTTC. Translation gives CASSESLSGGYTF. The chain links TRBV9 to TRBJ1-2; D not certain. The CDR3 extends over 13 amino acids. The V and J ends lost 3 bases and 7 bases respectively, with 13 bases between them. The germline V gene encodes CDR1 SGDLS and CDR2 YYNGEE.

The gene calls are TRBV6-6 and TRBJ2-5, with D tentatively TRBD2 (6 bases). The germline V gene encodes CDR1 MNHNY and CDR2 SVGAGI (reference sequence). The CDR3 loop spans 14 amino acids. V gave up 2 bases and J gave up 2 bases, with 9 bases separating them. DNA of the CDR3: TGTGCCAGCAGTTACCGGCGGGGACAAGAGACCCAGTACTTC. Residues: CASSYRRGQETQYF.

The gene calls are TRBV19 and TRBJ1-2; the match to TRBD1 covers 10 bases. Trimming took 6 bases from V and 2 from J; bases not matched to a gene: 6. Germline assignment: CDR1 LNHDA and CDR2 SQIVND (reference sequence). This CDR3 region has 15 residues. CDR3 in amino acids: CASRTGTGENYGYTF. The CDR3 DNA reads TGTGCCAGTAGGACCGGGACAGGGGAAAACTATGGCTACACCTTC.

The V call is TRBV19, the J call TRBJ1-5; D is perhaps TRBD1 (6 bases). V lost 4 bases to trimming and J lost 0 bases, with 10 bases between them. This CDR3 is 15 amino acids long. The germline V gene encodes CDR1 LNHDA and CDR2 SQIVND (reference sequence). DNA for the CDR3: TGTGCCAGTAGTACGGGGGGACATAGCAATCAGCCCCAGCATTTT. It codes for CASSTGGHSNQPQHF.

The chain links TRBV27 to TRBJ1-5, with 7 bases fitting TRBD1. CDR3 length: 14 amino acids. Looked up from germline, CDR1 is MNHEY and CDR2 is SMNVEV (reference sequence). The junction had 8 bases not matched to a gene; V was cut back by 5 bases and J by 7 bases. DNA of the CDR3: TGTGCCAGCAGTCGACAGGGATGGAACCAGCCCCAGCATTTT. Translating gives CASSRQGWNQPQHF.

The table lists this clone with a count of one. The rearrangement links TRBV7-2 to TRBJ2-5; D not resolved. Trimming removed 1 base at V and 5 bases at J, with 14 bases between. Germline loops: CDR1 SGHTA, CDR2 FQGNSA. This CDR3 spans 15 amino acids. The CDR3 here is CASSLGRTRSETQYF. The CDR3 region has the DNA TGTGCCAGCAGCTTAGGGCGAACGAGGAGCGAGACCCAGTACTTC.

CDR3 sequence (DNA): TGTGCCTGGAAGGAGGGGGCTAACTATGGCTACACCTTC. It codes for CAWKEGANYGYTF. The chain is built from TRBV30 and TRBJ1-2; tentative D call: TRBD1 (6 bases). The CDR3 length is 13 residues. Trimming took 4 bases from V and 0 from J, leaving 9 bases between them. The germline gives CDR1 GTSNPN, CDR2 SVGIG (reference sequence).

The V and J genes are TRBV5-4 and TRBJ2-1, with D uncertain. V gave up 5 bases and J gave up 3 bases, with 15 bases separating them. The CDR3 is made up of 15 amino acids. The germline gives CDR1 SGHNT, CDR2 YYREEE (reference sequence). The CDR3 is CASSTPMGNYNEQFF. The CDR3 DNA sequence: TGTGCCAGCAGTACCCCAATGGGGAACTACAATGAGCAGTTCTTC.

This sequence joins TRBV20-1 and TRBJ2-3; 7 bases agree with TRBD2. The CDR3 sequence is 16 residues long. With V trimmed by 3 bases and J by 3 bases, 12 bases remained unmatched. Germline assignment: CDR1 DFQATT and CDR2 SNEGSKA (reference sequence). In nucleotides, the CDR3 is TGCAGTGCTAGTGAAATTTGGCAGGGAGGGACAGATACGCAGTATTTT. This encodes CSASEIWQGGTDTQYF.

The chain carries TRBV28 and TRBJ2-7; D is undetermined. V gave up 7 bases and J gave up 3 bases, with 16 bases separating them. The CDR3 has 14 amino acids. The V gene's germline CDR1 is MDHEN and CDR2 SYDVKM. The CDR3 sequence is CASTPRARVYEQYF. The CDR3 coding sequence is TGTGCCAGCACCCCCCGGGCCAGAGTCTACGAGCAGTACTTC.